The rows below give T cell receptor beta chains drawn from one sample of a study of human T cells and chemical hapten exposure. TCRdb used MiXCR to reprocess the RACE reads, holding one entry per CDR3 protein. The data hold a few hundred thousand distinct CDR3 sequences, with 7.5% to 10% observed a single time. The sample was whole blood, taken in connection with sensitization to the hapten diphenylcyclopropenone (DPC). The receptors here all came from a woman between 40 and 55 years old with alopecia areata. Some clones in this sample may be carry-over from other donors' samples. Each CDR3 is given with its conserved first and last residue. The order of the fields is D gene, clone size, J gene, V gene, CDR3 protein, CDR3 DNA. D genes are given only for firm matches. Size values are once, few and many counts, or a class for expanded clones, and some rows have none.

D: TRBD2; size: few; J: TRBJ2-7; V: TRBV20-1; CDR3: CSARVPLAGAAEQYF; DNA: TGCAGTGCTAGAGTTCCCCTAGCGGGAGCTGCCGAGCAGTACTTC
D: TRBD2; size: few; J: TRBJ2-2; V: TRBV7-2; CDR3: CASSLGGLAGASGTGELFF; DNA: TGTGCCAGCAGCTTAGGAGGGCTAGCGGGAGCCTCAGGCACCGGGGAGCTGTTTTTT
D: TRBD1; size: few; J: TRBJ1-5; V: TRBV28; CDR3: CASQGQGARPQHF; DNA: TGTGCCAGCCAGGGACAGGGGGCACGGCCCCAGCATTTT
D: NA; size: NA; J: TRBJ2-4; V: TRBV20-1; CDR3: CSASGPFRAKNIQYF; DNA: TGCAGTGCTAGTGGACCGTTTCGAGCCAAAAACATTCAGTACTTC
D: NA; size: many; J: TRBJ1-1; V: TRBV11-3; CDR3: CASSLDGVGTEAFF; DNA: TGTGCCAGCAGCTTAGATGGGGTGGGCACTGAAGCTTTCTTT
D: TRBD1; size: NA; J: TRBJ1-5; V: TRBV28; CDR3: CASSSGGESNQPQHF; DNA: TGTGCCAGTAGCTCAGGGGGCGAAAGCAATCAGCCCCAGCATTTT
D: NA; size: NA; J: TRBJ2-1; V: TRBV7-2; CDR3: CASSLVTANNEQFF; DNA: TGTGCCAGCAGCTTAGTGACAGCCAACAATGAGCAGTTCTTC
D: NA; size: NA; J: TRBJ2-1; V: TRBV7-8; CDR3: CASSEPLATSYNEQFF; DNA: TGTGCCAGCAGCGAACCTCTAGCGACCTCCTACAATGAGCAGTTCTTC
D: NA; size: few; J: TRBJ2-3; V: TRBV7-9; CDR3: CASSGTFSYFTDTQYF; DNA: TGTGCCAGCAGCGGGACCTTTAGCTATTTTACAGATACGCAGTATTTT
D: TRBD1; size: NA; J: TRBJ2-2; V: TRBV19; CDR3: CASSRTGVTPGELFF; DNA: TGTGCCAGTAGCCGGACAGGGGTGACACCCGGGGAGCTGTTTTTT
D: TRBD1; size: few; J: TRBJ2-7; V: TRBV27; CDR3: CASSQTATGDDEQYF; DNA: TGTGCCAGCAGCCAAACCGCGACAGGGGATGACGAGCAGTACTTC